Listed here are 17 T cell receptor beta chains from one sample, sequenced in a study of T cells in Graves' hyperthyroidism and ophthalmopathy (dated by TCRdb to the late 2010s). To prepare the library, multiplex PCR was applied. The listed sequencing device is Illumina HiSeq 2000. Amplification of TCR beta CDR3 regions was carried out from RNA transcripts. A first-round RT-PCR of the TCR CDR3 used the HTBI primer set with the Qiagen OneStep RT-PCR kit. The public reads were reprocessed in TCRdb via fastp at Q25 and MiXCR, keeping in-frame beta chains. Each entry merges the rows of one CDR3 protein and shows their most common DNA and genes. This sample lists a few hundred thousand distinct CDR3 sequences; 15% to 20% were detected once. The ten largest clonotypes hold about 31% of the sample. The sample consisted of blood. Receptors originate from a woman younger than 45 with Graves' ophthalmopathy.

The chain joins TRBV7-3 to TRBJ2-4; D not resolved. V was clipped by 2 bases and J by 6 bases, with 14 bases between them. The CDR3 contains 15 residues. The V gene's germline CDR1 is SGHTA and CDR2 FQGTGA. This CDR3 reads CASSLDGAPGNIQYF. DNA for the CDR3: TGTGCCAGCAGCTTAGACGGAGCTCCCGGAAACATTCAGTACTTC.

This clonotype was counted ten times or more. The chain joins TRBV20-1 to TRBJ1-6; 8 positions agree with TRBD1. The V and J ends lost 4 bases and 10 bases, in that order; junction bases with no gene match: 6. CDR3 size: 13 residues. From germline, CDR1 is DFQATT and CDR2 SNEGSKA (reference sequence). CDR3 loop: CSAIRTGTSPLHF. The CDR3 bases are TGCAGTGCTATCCGGACAGGGACCTCACCCCTCCACTTT.

There are many counts of this clonotype. The rearrangement links TRBV7-2 to TRBJ2-6; either TRBD1 or TRBD2 may fit D (5 bases each). Germline V gene lookup returns CDR1 SGHTA and CDR2 FQGNSA. The CDR3 spans 18 residues. V was trimmed by 6 bases and J by 0 bases, leaving 18 bases between them. CDR3 loop: CASSFLPGPASGANVLTF. In nucleotides, the CDR3 is TGTGCCAGCAGTTTTCTTCCGGGACCCGCCTCTGGGGCCAACGTCCTGACTTTC.

This clonotype was detected ten times or more. The chain carries TRBV7-3 and TRBJ2-3, with D tentatively TRBD1 (5 bases). This CDR3 spans 13 amino acids. The V gene lost 5 bases and the J gene lost 5 bases, with 11 bases spanning the gap. The germline CDR1 and CDR2 sequences are SGHTA and FQGTGA. CDR3: CASSNAGLDTQYF. The CDR3, as DNA: TGTGCCAGCAGCAACGCAGGGTTAGATACGCAGTATTTT.

This clonotype showed up just a few times. A much bigger clone sits one base away, suggesting this may be a read error. The chain carries TRBV28 and TRBJ1-2; D is unclear. This CDR3 has 13 residues. Germline V gives CDR1 MDHEN, CDR2 SYDVKM. V lost 3 bases and J lost 1, with 6 bases in between. The CDR3 sequence is CASSFVSNYGYTF. The CDR3 bases are TGTGCCAGCAGTTTTGTCAGTAACTATGGCTACACCTTC.

The sample holds a few counts of this clonotype. The V call is TRBV19, the J call TRBJ1-2, with D uncertain. V lost 6 bases, J lost 8 bases, and 19 bases lay in between. This CDR3 spans 14 amino acids. Germline V gene lookup returns CDR1 LNHDA and CDR2 SQIVND (reference sequence). CDR3 amino acids: CASSPTGSKSGYTF. The CDR3 DNA follows: TGTGCCAGTAGCCCGACGGGGAGTAAATCAGGCTACACCTTC.

There are a few counts of this clonotype. The chain couples TRBV7-8 to TRBJ1-2; weak D call: TRBD1 (5 bases). CDR3 length: 13 residues. Germline lookup yields CDR1 SGHVS and CDR2 FQNEAQ. V was pared by 1 base and J by 5 bases, with 8 bases between. For the CDR3, the DNA is TGTGCCAGCAGCTTAGAGGGGACTTATGGCTACACCTTC. Translation: CASSLEGTYGYTF.

This clonotype came up once. The rearrangement joins TRBV7-9 to TRBJ2-1; a possible D gene is TRBD2 (5 bases). The V end lost 0 bases, the J end lost 8 bases, and 11 bases lay between the germline ends. This CDR3 spans 14 amino acids. Per the germline V gene, CDR1 is SEHNR and CDR2 is FQNEAQ (reference sequence). CDR3 DNA sequence: TGTGCCAGCAGCTTAGCGCGAGGGATCGATGAGCAGTTCTTC. Translation: CASSLARGIDEQFF.

At least ten counts were recorded for this clonotype. The chain couples TRBV7-2 to TRBJ2-1; 10 bases align to TRBD2. Germline V gene sequence: CDR1 SGHTA, CDR2 FQGNSA. The CDR3 sequence is 15 residues long. With 5 bases clipped from V and 7 bases from J, the junction kept 8 bases outside the gene matches. As DNA, the CDR3 is TGTGCCAGCAGCCAACCGGGACTAGCGTCTAATGAGCAGTTCTTC. Residues: CASSQPGLASNEQFF.

This clonotype came up many times. This chain links TRBV6-1 with TRBJ2-7; unclear D gene. The CDR3 loop spans 14 amino acids. Germline lookup yields CDR1 MNHNS and CDR2 SASEGT. V was shortened by 5 bases and J by 2 bases, with 13 bases between the two germline ends. CDR3 in DNA: TGTGCCAGCAGTCGCCAGGACGCAGCCTACGAGCAGTACTTC. It yields the protein CASSRQDAAYEQYF.

A word on this clonotype: A read error may explain this, as a much larger clone is one base away. This rearrangement joins TRBV7-2 to TRBJ2-7; D not certain. Germline V CDR1 and CDR2: SGHTA, FQGNSA. The CDR3 has 15 residues. The CDR3 DNA reads as TGTGCCAGCACCAACCCCCGGTCCTTCTCCTACGGGCAGTACTTC. This encodes CASTNPRSFSYGQYF. Complete variable domain (other parts from reference TRBV7-2 and TRBJ2-7): GAGVSQSPSNKVTEKGKDVELRCDPISGHTALYWYRQSLGQGLEFLIYFQGNSAPDKSGLPSDRFSAERTGGSVSTLTIQRTQQEDSAVYLCASTNPRSFSYGQYFGPGTRLTVT.

V and J are TRBV12-3 or TRBV12-4 and TRBJ1-1; D is undetermined. This CDR3 region has 13 residues. V was cut by 3 bases and J by 1 base, with 6 bases left in between. The CDR3 here is CASSFYENTEAFF. CDR3 in DNA: TGTGCCAGCAGTTTCTACGAGAACACTGAAGCTTTCTTT.

The J gene is TRBJ2-1, the V gene TRBV5-1, with TRBD2 matching over 8 bases. The CDR3 is made up of 17 amino acids. Germline assignment: CDR1 SGHRS and CDR2 YFSETQ. Trimming took 0 bases from V and 5 from J; bases not matched to a gene: 10. DNA of the CDR3: TGCGCCAGCAGCTTGGGTCTTAGTAGAGCGGGAGACAATGAGCAGTTCTTC. It specifies CASSLGLSRAGDNEQFF.

This clonotype was picked up a small number of times. The gene calls are TRBV12-3 or TRBV12-4 and TRBJ1-3; 7 bases line up with TRBD1. Trimming at V came to 7 bases and at J to 9 bases, leaving 18 bases not matched to a gene. The CDR3 is 16 amino acids. The CDR3 spells CASTTLGQAPGGTIYF. CDR3 sequence (DNA): TGTGCCAGCACCACTTTAGGACAGGCGCCCGGCGGCACCATATATTTT.

This clonotype was counted between two and nine times. The chain links TRBV6-6 to TRBJ2-2; 12 nucleotides align to TRBD1. The germline CDR1 and CDR2 sequences are MNHNY and SVGAGI (reference sequence). The CDR3 contains 16 residues. Trimming cost V 2 bases and J 11 bases; bases outside gene matches: 9. The CDR3 loop reads CASSYKPGQGADELFF. CDR3 sequence (DNA): TGTGCCAGCAGTTACAAACCGGGACAGGGGGCGGATGAGCTGTTTTTT.

The genes are TRBV9 and TRBJ2-3; the match to TRBD1 covers 7 bases. The CDR3 is 15 amino acids. The junction had 6 bases not matched to a gene; V was cut back by 2 bases and J by 3 bases. Per germline, CDR1 SGDLS and CDR2 YYNGEE. The CDR3 loop is CASSVVQGRTDTQYF. DNA for the CDR3: TGTGCCAGCAGCGTTGTACAGGGGAGAACAGATACGCAGTATTTT. The full variable domain, in which reference TRBV9 and TRBJ2-3 provide the parts outside the CDR3, is DSGVTQTPKHLITATGQRVTLRCSPRSGDLSVYWYQQSLDQGLQFLIQYYNGEERAKGNILERFSAQQFPDLHSELNLSSLELGDSALYFCASSVVQGRTDTQYFGPGTRLTVL.

This clonotype was seen ten or more times. This chain links TRBV2 with TRBJ1-6; 7 nucleotides line up with TRBD1. From germline, CDR1 is SNHLY and CDR2 FYNNEI. The CDR3 runs 14 residues. With V trimmed by 5 bases and J by 7 bases, 5 bases remained unmatched. CDR3 protein: CASSPRDRNSPLHF. Written as DNA, the CDR3 is TGTGCCAGCAGTCCCCGGGACAGAAATTCACCCCTCCACTTT. The variable domain in full, with the rest retrieved from reference TRBV2 and TRBJ1-6, is EPEVTQTPSHQVTQMGQEVILRCVPISNHLYFYWYRQILGQKVEFLVSFYNNEISEKSEIFDDQFSVERPDGSNFTLKIRSTKLEDSAMYFCASSPRDRNSPLHFGNGTRLTVT.